The sequence of this T cell receptor (beta chain) was determined in a study of technical replicates of blood from a few donors. Libraries were prepared by immunoSEQ multiplex PCR; TCRdb keeps only in-frame clonotypes and omits some of them. This sample yields more than 10,000 clones, of which 65% to 90% are seen a single time; more than 9.5% belongs to the top ten. Sequencing was carried out using PBMCs. The origin of this receptor is a human donor in good health.

The CDR3 loop is CASSLAGTSGTDTQYF. DNA for the CDR3: TGCGCCAGCAGCTTGGCCGGGACTAGCGGCACAGATACGCAGTATTTT. The chain employs TRBV5-1 and TRBJ2-3, with TRBD2 matching 10 bases. V lost 0 bases and J lost 1; bases outside the gene matches: 2. The CDR3 loop spans 16 amino acids. Germline CDR1 reads SGHRS; CDR2 reads YFSETQ.